The present TCR beta chain was sequenced within a study of shared clonotypes between healthy human individuals. Here immunoSEQ multiplex PCR was the method, and the copy in TCRdb shows in-frame clones only, minus some. Counted here are 2 million to 2.5 million clones, 90% to 95% occurring once; the ten biggest clones make up around 0.13%. CDR3 size: 14 residues. The V gene end was trimmed by 3 bases and the J gene end by 4 bases; junction bases not matched to a gene: 4. CDR1 and CDR2 (germline): SGHDT, YYEEEE. Specimen: naive CD4+ T cells sorted from blood. The subset here: CD45RA+ positively selected. The clonotype originates from a man aged 18 to 29 in good health. The J gene is TRBJ1-5, the V gene TRBV5-6, with 7 bases fitting TRBD1. CDR3 protein: CASSSRDRNQPQHF. CDR3 coding DNA: TGTGCCAGCAGCTCCCGGGACAGAAATCAGCCCCAGCATTTT.